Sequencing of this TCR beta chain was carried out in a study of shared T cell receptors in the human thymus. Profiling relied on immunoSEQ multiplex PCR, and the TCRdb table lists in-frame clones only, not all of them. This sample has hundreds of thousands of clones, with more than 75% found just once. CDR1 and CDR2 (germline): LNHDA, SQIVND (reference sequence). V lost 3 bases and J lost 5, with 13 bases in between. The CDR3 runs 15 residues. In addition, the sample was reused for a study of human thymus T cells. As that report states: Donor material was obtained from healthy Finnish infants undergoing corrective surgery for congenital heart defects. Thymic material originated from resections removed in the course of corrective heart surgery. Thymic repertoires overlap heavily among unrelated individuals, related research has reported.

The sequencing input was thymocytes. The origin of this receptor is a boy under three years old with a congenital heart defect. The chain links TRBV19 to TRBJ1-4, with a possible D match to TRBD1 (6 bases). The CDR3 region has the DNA TGTGCCAGTAGTATTCCTGGTCAGGGGAATGAAAAACTGTTTTTT. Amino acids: CASSIPGQGNEKLFF.